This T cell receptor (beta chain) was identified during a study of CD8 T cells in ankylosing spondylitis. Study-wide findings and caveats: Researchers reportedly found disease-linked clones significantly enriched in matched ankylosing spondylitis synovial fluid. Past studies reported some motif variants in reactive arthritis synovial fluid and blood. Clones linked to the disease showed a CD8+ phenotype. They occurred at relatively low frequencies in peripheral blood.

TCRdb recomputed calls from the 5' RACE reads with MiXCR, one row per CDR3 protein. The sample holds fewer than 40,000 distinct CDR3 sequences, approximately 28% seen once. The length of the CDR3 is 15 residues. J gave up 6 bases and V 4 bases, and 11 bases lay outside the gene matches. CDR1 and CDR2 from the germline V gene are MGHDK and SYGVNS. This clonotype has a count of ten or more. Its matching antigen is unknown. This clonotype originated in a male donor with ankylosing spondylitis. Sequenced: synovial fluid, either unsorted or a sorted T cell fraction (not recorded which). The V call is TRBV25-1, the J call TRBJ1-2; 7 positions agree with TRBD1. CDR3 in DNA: TGTGCCAGCAGTGCGTGGGACAGTTCGATGGATGGCTACACCTTC. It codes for CASSAWDSSMDGYTF.